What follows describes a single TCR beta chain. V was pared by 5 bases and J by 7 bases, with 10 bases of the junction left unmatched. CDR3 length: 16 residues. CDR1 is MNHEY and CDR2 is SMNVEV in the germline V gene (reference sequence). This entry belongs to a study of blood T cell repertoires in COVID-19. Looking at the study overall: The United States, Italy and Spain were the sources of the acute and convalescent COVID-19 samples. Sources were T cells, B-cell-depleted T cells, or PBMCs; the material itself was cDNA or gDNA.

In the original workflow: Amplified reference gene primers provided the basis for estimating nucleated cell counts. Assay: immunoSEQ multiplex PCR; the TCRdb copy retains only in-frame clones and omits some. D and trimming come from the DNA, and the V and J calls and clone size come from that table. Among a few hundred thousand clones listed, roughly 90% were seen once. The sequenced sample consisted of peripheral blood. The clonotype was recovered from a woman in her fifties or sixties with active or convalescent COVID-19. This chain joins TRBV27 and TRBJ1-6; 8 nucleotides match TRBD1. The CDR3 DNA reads TGTGCCAGCAGTCCTCCTTTGACAGGGGCGAATTCACCCCTCCACTTT. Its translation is CASSPPLTGANSPLHF.